Shown below are 18 T cell receptor beta chains from a single sample sequenced in a study of monozygotic twins with cystic fibrosis (dated by TCRdb to the early 2020s). The library was obtained by the immunoSEQ multiplex PCR assay. The immuneACCESS repertoire file appears here via TCRdb, limited to in-frame rearrangements. These files lack a portion of the clones; in checked studies, under half of the deficit traces to unresolved V genes, and the cause of the others is not known. The sample contains tens of thousands of clones, 80% to 95% of them found a single time. In total, the top ten clones hold about 0.2% of the sample. The sample comprised blood. The receptors derive from a boy aged 2-9 years with cystic fibrosis.

The genes are TRBV4-3 and TRBJ1-2; D is undetermined. The V end was cut by 0 bases, the J end by 4 bases, with 12 bases between. In germline, CDR1 is LGHNA, CDR2 YSLEER. The CDR3 is 15 residues long. CDR3 in amino acids: CASSQDWARVYGYTF. The DNA for the CDR3 is TGCGCCAGCAGCCAAGATTGGGCGAGGGTCTATGGCTACACCTTC.

This rearrangement joins TRBV7-8 to TRBJ1-4; TRBD1 is a possible D gene (5 bases). Trimming removed 1 base from V and 3 bases from J, with 9 bases in between. Germline V lookup: CDR1 SGHVS, CDR2 FQNEAQ. CDR3 size: 15 residues. The CDR3 DNA reads TGTGCCAGCAGCTTAGGGATCAGGGCTAATGAAAAACTGTTTTTT. Protein sequence: CASSLGIRANEKLFF.

The chain uses TRBV18 and TRBJ2-5; D is undetermined. The V and J ends lost 6 bases and 0 bases respectively, with 5 bases between them. CDR3 size: 12 residues. CDR1 KGHSH and CDR2 LQKENI come from the germline V gene. The CDR3 region is CASSPNQETQYF. The CDR3 DNA reads TGTGCCAGCTCTCCAAACCAAGAGACCCAGTACTTC. Supplemented by reference TRBV18 and TRBJ2-5, the full variable domain reads NAGVMQNPRHLVRRRGQEARLRCSPMKGHSHVYWYRQLPEEGLKFMVYLQKENIIDESGMPKERFSAEFPKEGPSILRIQQVVRGDSAAYFCASSPNQETQYFGPGTRLLVL.

The J gene is TRBJ2-1, the V gene TRBV13; D perhaps matches TRBD1 (6 bases). The V gene lost 6 bases and the J gene lost 4 bases, with 13 bases spanning the gap. The CDR3 is 14 residues long. Per germline, CDR1 PRHDT and CDR2 FYEKMQ (reference sequence). CDR3 sequence reads: CASSGRGNYNEQFF. CDR3 coding DNA: TGTGCCAGCAGTGGCAGGGGAAATTACAATGAGCAGTTCTTC. The whole variable domain, filled in from reference TRBV13 and TRBJ2-1, reads AAGVIQSPRHLIKEKRETATLKCYPIPRHDTVYWYQQGPGQDPQFLISFYEKMQSDKGSIPDRFSAQQFSDYHSELNMSSLELGDSALYFCASSGRGNYNEQFFGPGTRLTVL.

The V call is TRBV5-1, the J call TRBJ1-2; possible D gene TRBD1, 6 bases. The CDR3 is made up of 17 amino acids. Deletions cut 1 base from V and 4 bases from J, with 20 bases between. Germline V gene lookup returns CDR1 SGHRS and CDR2 YFSETQ. The CDR3 reads CASSLSYNVRGPYGYTF. In nucleotides, the CDR3 is TGCGCCAGCAGCTTGTCCTATAACGTACGGGGGCCCTATGGCTACACCTTC.

The J gene is TRBJ2-7, the V gene TRBV18, with 7 bases identical to TRBD1. Germline trimming cut 3 bases from V and 3 bases from J; bases unmatched to any gene: 8. Per germline, CDR1 KGHSH and CDR2 LQKENI. This CDR3 is 15 amino acids long. The CDR3 DNA reads TGTGCCAGCTCACCCCTTACAGGGGTTGGCTACGAGCAGTACTTC. Protein sequence: CASSPLTGVGYEQYF.

The chain joins TRBV4-2 to TRBJ2-1, with 11 bases matching TRBD2. Trimming cost V 3 bases and J 9 bases; bases outside gene matches: 22. The CDR3 contains 20 residues. Per germline, CDR1 LGHNA and CDR2 YNFKEQ. This CDR3 is CASSHGEDRYSGGASVEQFF. The CDR3 DNA reads as TGTGCCAGCAGCCATGGTGAGGACAGGTATAGCGGGGGGGCCTCGGTTGAGCAGTTCTTC.

V usage is TRBV13 and J usage is TRBJ1-2; a possible D gene is TRBD1 (6 bases). Per germline, CDR1 PRHDT and CDR2 FYEKMQ (reference sequence). The CDR3 spans 15 residues. Trimming left V 5 bases short and J 4 bases short, with 17 bases between. The CDR3 is CASSTETGYGYGYTF. In nucleotides, the CDR3 is TGTGCCAGCAGCACCGAAACAGGGTACGGCTATGGCTACACCTTC.

V usage is TRBV15 and J usage is TRBJ1-1; 7 bases are a match to TRBD1. This CDR3 is 14 amino acids long. Losses at the gene ends were 1 base for V and 1 base for J; bases not matched to a gene: 0. Germline CDR1 is LNHNV and CDR2 is YYDKDF (reference sequence). The CDR3 region is CATSRGQGNTEAFF. The CDR3 DNA reads as TGTGCCACCAGCAGAGGACAGGGGAACACTGAAGCTTTCTTT.

This clone appeared once. This rearrangement joins TRBV7-2 to TRBJ2-5; possible D gene TRBD2, 7 bases. Trimming pared 4 bases from V and 2 bases from J, leaving 11 bases between. Germline V CDR1 and CDR2: SGHTA, FQGNSA. CDR3 length: 14 amino acids. The CDR3, as DNA: TGTGCCAGCAGCTGGGGGGGGGCACAAGAGACCCAGTACTTC. This translates into CASSWGGAQETQYF.

This chain joins TRBV10-3 and TRBJ2-5; D gene uncertain. The V end lost 5 bases, the J end lost 2 bases, and 6 bases lay between the germline ends. CDR3 length: 12 residues. Germline V gene lookup returns CDR1 ENHRY and CDR2 SYGVKD. The CDR3 DNA follows: TGTGCCATCAGTAGGTCTCAAGAGACCCAGTACTTC. This codes for CAISRSQETQYF.

The V and J genes are TRBV6-6 and TRBJ2-1, with 11 bases that match TRBD2. From germline, CDR1 is MNHNY and CDR2 SVGAGI (reference sequence). The V and J ends lost 5 bases and 4 bases, in that order; junction bases with no gene match: 4. The CDR3 extends over 15 amino acids. DNA of the CDR3: TGTGCCAGCAGTGGTAGCGGGGGGGGATACAATGAGCAGTTCTTC. This gives the protein CASSGSGGGYNEQFF.

The V and J genes are TRBV5-1 and TRBJ1-2, with TRBD1 matching over 7 bases. CDR1 SGHRS and CDR2 YFSETQ come from the germline V gene. The CDR3 spans 15 residues. With V trimmed by 4 bases and J by 2 bases, 8 bases remained unmatched. CDR3 protein: CASSPRDRRNYGYTF. The CDR3 region has the DNA TGCGCCAGCAGCCCAAGGGACAGACGGAACTATGGCTACACCTTC.

The chain has TRBV4-2 and TRBJ1-2; 8 nucleotides align to TRBD1. Germline V gene data show CDR1 as LGHNA and CDR2 as YNFKEQ. This CDR3 region has 16 residues. With 0 bases clipped from V and 3 bases from J, the junction kept 6 bases outside the gene matches. CDR3 protein: CASSQDLQGAYYGYTF. The CDR3 DNA sequence: TGTGCCAGCAGCCAAGATCTGCAGGGGGCCTACTATGGCTACACCTTC.

V usage is TRBV7-9 and J usage is TRBJ2-7; 8 bases line up with TRBD2. Germline CDR1 and CDR2: SEHNR and FQNEAQ (reference sequence). This CDR3 is 14 amino acids long. V dropped 0 bases and J dropped 5; count of bases not matched to a gene: 3. CDR3 region: CASSLASGEHEQYF. In nucleotides, the CDR3 is TGTGCCAGCAGCTTAGCTAGCGGGGAACACGAGCAGTACTTC.

The gene calls are TRBV5-4 and TRBJ2-7; D unresolved. Germline-derived CDR1 and CDR2 are SGHNT and YYREEE (reference sequence). The CDR3 has 11 amino acids. The germline V and J ends were trimmed by 4 bases and 5 bases, with 7 bases remaining between them. For the CDR3, the DNA is TGTGCCAGCAGCAGTTTCAACGAGCAGTACTTC. Protein product: CASSSFNEQYF. Complete variable domain (other parts from reference TRBV5-4 and TRBJ2-7): ETGVTQSPTHLIKTRGQQVTLRCSSQSGHNTVSWYQQALGQGPQFIFQYYREEENGRGNFPPRFSGLQFPNYSSELNVNALELDDSALYLCASSSFNEQYFGPGTRLTVT.

This chain uses TRBV7-9 with TRBJ1-1; D remains ambiguous. Germline V CDR1 and CDR2: SEHNR, FQNEAQ (reference sequence). The CDR3 runs to 13 residues. CDR3 nucleotide sequence: TGTGCAACAATTTCGGCGGTGAACACTGAAGCTTTCTTT. As protein: CATISAVNTEAFF. The variable domain in full, completed from reference TRBV7-9 and TRBJ1-1, reads DTGVSQNPRHKITKRGQNVTFRCDPISEHNRLYWYRQTLGQGPEFLTYFQNEAQLEKSRLLSDRFSAERPKGSFSTLEIQRTEQGDSAMYLCATISAVNTEAFFGQGTRLTVV.

V usage is TRBV4-3 and J usage is TRBJ2-3; TRBD2 matches 7 bases. Per the germline V gene, CDR1 is LGHNA and CDR2 is YSLEER. The V gene end was trimmed by 3 bases and the J gene end by 6 bases; junction bases not matched to a gene: 12. CDR3 length equals 16 residues. The CDR3 DNA is TGCGCCAGCAGCCATTCCCGGGGGGACTCACCCGATACGCAGTATTTT. Translating it yields CASSHSRGDSPDTQYF.